The entry that follows covers one TCR beta chain sequence. The PCR employed 60 Vbeta primers together with 13 Jbeta primers. Assay: immunoSEQ multiplex PCR; the TCRdb copy retains only in-frame clones and omits some. The table lists approximately 190,000 clones, approximately 84% of them singletons. This entry is derived from a study of cytomegalovirus exposure and HLA in healthy donors. Trimming pared 6 bases from V and 0 bases from J, leaving 10 bases between. Germline assignment: CDR1 MNHEY and CDR2 SVGAGI. The CDR3 runs 14 residues. The sequence was collected from a woman in her fifties or sixties in good health and CMV-seropositive. V gene TRBV6-5 combines with J gene TRBJ2-3; the D gene is possibly TRBD1 (5 bases). The sequenced material came from PBMCs. The CDR3 region is CASRNPGSTDTQYF. Here the CDR3 DNA reads TGTGCCAGCAGAAACCCAGGGAGCACAGATACGCAGTATTTT.